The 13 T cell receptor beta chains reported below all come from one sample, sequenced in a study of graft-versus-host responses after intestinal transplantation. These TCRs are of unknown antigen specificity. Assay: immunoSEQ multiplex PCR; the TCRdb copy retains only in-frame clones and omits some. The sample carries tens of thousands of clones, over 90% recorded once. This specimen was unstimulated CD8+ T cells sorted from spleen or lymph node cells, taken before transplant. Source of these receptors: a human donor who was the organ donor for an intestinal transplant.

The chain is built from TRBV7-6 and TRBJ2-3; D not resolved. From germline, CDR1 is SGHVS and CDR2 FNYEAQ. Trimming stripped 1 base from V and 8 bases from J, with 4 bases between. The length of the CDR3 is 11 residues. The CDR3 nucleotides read TGTGCCAGCAGCTTAGACGGTACGCAGTATTTT. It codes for CASSLDGTQYF.

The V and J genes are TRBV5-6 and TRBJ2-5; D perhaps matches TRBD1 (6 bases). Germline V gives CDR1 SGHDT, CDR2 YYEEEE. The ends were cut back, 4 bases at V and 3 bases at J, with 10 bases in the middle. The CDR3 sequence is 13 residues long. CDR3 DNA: TGTGCCAGCAGCCAATACAGGGAAGAGACCCAGTACTTC. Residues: CASSQYREETQYF.

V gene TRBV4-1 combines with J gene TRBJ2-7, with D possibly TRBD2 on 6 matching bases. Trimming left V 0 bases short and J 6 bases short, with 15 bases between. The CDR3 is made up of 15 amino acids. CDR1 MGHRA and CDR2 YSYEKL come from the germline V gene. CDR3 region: CASSQEFRGTGEQYF. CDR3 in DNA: TGCGCCAGCAGCCAAGAGTTCCGCGGGACTGGCGAGCAGTACTTC.

The DNA of the CDR3 is TGTGCCAGCAGCCCCGGACAGTCTAGCACAGATACGCAGTATTTT. This translates into CASSPGQSSTDTQYF. This chain uses TRBV2 with TRBJ2-3, with D possibly being TRBD1 (6 bases). This CDR3 comprises 15 residues. CDR1 and CDR2 (germline): SNHLY, FYNNEI. V lost 6 bases and J lost 0, with 13 bases in between.

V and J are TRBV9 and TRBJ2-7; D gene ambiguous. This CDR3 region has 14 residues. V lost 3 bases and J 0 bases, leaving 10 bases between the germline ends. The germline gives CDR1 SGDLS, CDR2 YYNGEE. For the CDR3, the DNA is TGTGCCAGCAGCGGGGATGGGCACTCCTACGAGCAGTACTTC. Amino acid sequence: CASSGDGHSYEQYF.

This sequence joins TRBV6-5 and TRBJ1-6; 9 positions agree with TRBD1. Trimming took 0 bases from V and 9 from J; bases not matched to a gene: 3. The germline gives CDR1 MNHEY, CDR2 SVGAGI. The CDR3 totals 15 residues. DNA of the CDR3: TGTGCCAGCAGTTACTCCGACAGGGGGATTTCACCCCTCCACTTT. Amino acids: CASSYSDRGISPLHF.

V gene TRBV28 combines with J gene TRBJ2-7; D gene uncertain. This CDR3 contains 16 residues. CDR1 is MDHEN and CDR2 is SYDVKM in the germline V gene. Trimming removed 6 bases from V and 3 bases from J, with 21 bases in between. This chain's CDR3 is CASSSALVLSYYEQYF. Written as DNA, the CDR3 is TGTGCCAGCAGCTCGGCTTTGGTGCTCTCCTACTACGAGCAGTACTTC.

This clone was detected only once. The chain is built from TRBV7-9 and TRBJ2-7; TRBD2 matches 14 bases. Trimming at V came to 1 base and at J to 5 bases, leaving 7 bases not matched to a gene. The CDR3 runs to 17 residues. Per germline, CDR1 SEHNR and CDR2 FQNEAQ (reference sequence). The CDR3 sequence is CASSLGLAGGPKNEQYF. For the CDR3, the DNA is TGTGCCAGCAGCTTAGGACTAGCGGGAGGGCCTAAAAACGAGCAGTACTTC.

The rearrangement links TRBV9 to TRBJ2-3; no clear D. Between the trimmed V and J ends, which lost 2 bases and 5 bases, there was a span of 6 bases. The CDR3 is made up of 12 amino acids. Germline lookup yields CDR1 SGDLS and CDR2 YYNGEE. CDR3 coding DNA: TGTGCCAGCAGCGTGGGGATAGATACGCAGTATTTT. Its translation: CASSVGIDTQYF.

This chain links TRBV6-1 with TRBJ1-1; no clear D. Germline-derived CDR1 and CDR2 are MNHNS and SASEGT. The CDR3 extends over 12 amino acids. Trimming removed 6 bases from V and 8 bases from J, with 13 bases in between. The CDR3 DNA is TGTGCCAGCAGCCCATTGGGGAGCGAAGCTTTCTTT. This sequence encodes CASSPLGSEAFF.

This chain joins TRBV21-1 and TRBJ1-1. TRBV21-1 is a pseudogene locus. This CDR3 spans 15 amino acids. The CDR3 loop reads CASSTSRVRSTEAFF. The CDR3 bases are TGTGCCAGCAGCACTTCCCGGGTCCGCAGCACTGAAGCTTTCTTT.

This CDR3 reads CASSQDDRTGNTEAFF. The CDR3 coding sequence is TGCGCCAGCAGCCAAGATGACCGGACAGGGAACACTGAAGCTTTCTTT. The V and J genes are TRBV4-3 and TRBJ1-1; 7 positions agree with TRBD1. Germline assignment: CDR1 LGHNA and CDR2 YSLEER. This CDR3 contains 16 residues. The V segment lost 0 bases and the J segment 1 base; nucleotides outside the gene matches: 5.

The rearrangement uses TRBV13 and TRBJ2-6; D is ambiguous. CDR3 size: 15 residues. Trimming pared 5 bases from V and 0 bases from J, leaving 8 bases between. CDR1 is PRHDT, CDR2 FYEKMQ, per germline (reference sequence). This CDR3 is CASSQGISGANVLTF. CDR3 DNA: TGTGCCAGCAGCCAAGGGATCTCTGGGGCCAACGTCCTGACTTTC.